This is a list of T cell receptor beta chains from one sample in a study of blood T cell repertoires in COVID-19. Using immunoSEQ multiplex PCR, the repertoire was profiled, and TCRdb retains in-frame clones only, with some absent. The data hold about 380,000 clones, with roughly 91% observed a single time. Material for sequencing was PBMCs or T cells enriched from blood (not recorded which). These TCRs come from a woman between 18 and 30 years old who had recovered from COVID-19. Both conserved end residues are part of each CDR3. A D gene is named only where the DNA matches it firmly. Not all rows give a size; the values are once, few, many and, for expanded clones, a class.

. | . | TRBJ2-3 | TRBV27 | TGTGCCAGCAGCGCAGGTACAGCAGATACGCAGTATTTT | CASSAGTADTQYF
. | . | TRBJ2-7 | TRBV6-2/TRBV6-3 | TGTGCCAGCAGTTATGGACATTCCTACGAGCAGTACTTC | CASSYGHSYEQYF
once | TRBD2 | TRBJ2-1 | TRBV7-2 | TGTGCCAGCAGCTCGGGACTAGCGGGGGCTTATTCGTCGGATGAGCAGTTCTTC | CASSSGLAGAYSSDEQFF
. | . | TRBJ2-7 | TRBV19 | TGTGCCAGTAGTATCGGGACTGTTACCTACGAGCAGTACTTC | CASSIGTVTYEQYF
. | TRBD2 | TRBJ2-1 | TRBV6-2/TRBV6-3 | TGTGCCAGCAGTGGGACTAGCGGGGGGGCCTACAATGAGCAGTTCTTC | CASSGTSGGAYNEQFF
. | . | TRBJ1-2 | TRBV30 | TGTGCCTGGACCCTGACCGGGAACTATGGCTACACCTTC | CAWTLTGNYGYTF
. | . | TRBJ2-7 | TRBV2 | TGTGCCAGCAGCCCTTACTACGAGCAGTACTTC | CASSPYYEQYF
. | . | TRBJ1-2 | TRBV9 | TGTGCCAGCAGCGGCGGTCGCTGGCAGTTCCATGGCTACACCTTC | CASSGGRWQFHGYTF
. | . | TRBJ1-2 | TRBV19 | TGTGCCAGTAGTATATCTCCTACCCTGGAGGGCTACACCTTC | CASSISPTLEGYTF
. | . | TRBJ1-2 | TRBV5-8 | TGTGCCAGCAGCTTGCAGGGCGGCTATGGCTACACCTTC | CASSLQGGYGYTF
. | TRBD2 | TRBJ2-7 | TRBV6-8 | TGTGCCAGCAGTTATGCGGCGGGAGGGGGCGGATTATACGAGCAGTACTTC | CASSYAAGGGGLYEQYF
. | TRBD1 | TRBJ1-2 | TRBV9 | TGTGCCAGCAGCTTGAATTCCGGGACAGGGGACGATGGCTACACCTTC | CASSLNSGTGDDGYTF
. | . | TRBJ1-1 | TRBV4-2 | TGTGCCAGCAGCCAAGGGGGCGTGAGCCCTGAAGCTTTCTTT | CASSQGGVSPEAFF
. | TRBD1 | TRBJ2-3 | TRBV27 | TGTGCCAGCAGTTCCGCCCGGACAGGGGGAACAGATACGCAGTATTTT | CASSSARTGGTDTQYF
. | TRBD1 | TRBJ2-2 | TRBV28 | TGTGCCAGCAGTTTAACCCCCAGGACAGGGTACACCGGGGAGCTGTTTTTT | CASSLTPRTGYTGELFF
. | TRBD2 | TRBJ2-5 | TRBV9 | TGTGCCAGCAGCCCAATCCTTAGCGGGAAGGAGACCCAGTACTTC | CASSPILSGKETQYF
. | . | TRBJ1-2 | TRBV6-2/TRBV6-3 | TGTGCCAGCAGTCCAGGGGCTTATGGCTACACCTTC | CASSPGAYGYTF
. | . | TRBJ1-5 | TRBV7-7 | TGTGCTAGCAGCTTAGGGGTCGGGAGCAATCAGCCCCAGCATTTT | CASSLGVGSNQPQHF
. | . | TRBJ2-7 | TRBV3-1/TRBV3-2 | TGTGCCAGCAGCCAAGATCCGGGGGGCGCAGGCGAGCAGTACTTC | CASSQDPGGAGEQYF
. | TRBD1 | TRBJ1-1 | TRBV6-1 | TGTGCCAGCAATGACAGGGGAACGAACACTGAAGCTTTCTTT | CASNDRGTNTEAFF
. | . | TRBJ1-2 | TRBV25-1 | TGTGCCAGCAGTGAGGCAGATGGCTACACCTTC | CASSEADGYTF
. | . | TRBJ2-1 | TRBV28 | TGTGCCAGCAGCCCTTGGGGGGGGGCGGACAATGAGCAGTTCTTC | CASSPWGGADNEQFF
. | . | TRBJ1-1 | TRBV7-9 | TGTGCCAGCAGCTTACCGGGTGGGAACACTGAAGCTTTCTTT | CASSLPGGNTEAFF
few | TRBD2 | TRBJ2-4 | TRBV7-9 | TGTGCCAGCAGCTTAGGCGGCGGGGGGCCTCCCAAAAACATTCAGTACTTC | CASSLGGGGPPKNIQYF
once | TRBD2 | TRBJ2-1 | TRBV6-1 | TGTGCCAGCAGTGAAACAGCGGGGGGTATGCGTGGGCAGTTCTTC | CASSETAGGMRGQFF
once | . | TRBJ1-1 | TRBV3-1/TRBV3-2 | TGTGCCAGCAGCCAAGGGGCGAACACTGAAGCTTTCTTT | CASSQGANTEAFF
. | . | TRBJ2-3 | TRBV7-2 | TGTGCCAGCAGCCAATTAACGGGGGGCGGCACAGATACGCAGTATTTT | CASSQLTGGGTDTQYF
. | . | TRBJ2-7 | TRBV5-1 | TGCGCCAGCAGTGTACGACCGGGAGACGAGCAGTACTTC | CASSVRPGDEQYF
few | . | TRBJ2-1 | TRBV7-2 | TGTGCCAGCAGCTCGGGGGGCCTAGGTGAGCAGTTCTTC | CASSSGGLGEQFF
. | TRBD1 | TRBJ1-2 | TRBV30 | TGTGCCTGGAGTCTAGGACCGACAGGGGGGGACTATGGCTACACCTTC | CAWSLGPTGGDYGYTF
. | . | TRBJ2-5 | TRBV7-9 | TGTGCCAGCAGCTCACCGGGTGTCCAAGAGACCCAGTACTTC | CASSSPGVQETQYF
. | TRBD1 | TRBJ2-7 | TRBV6-2/TRBV6-3 | TGTGCCAGCAGTGTAATCCTCTGGGCAGGGGGCCACTTC | CASSVILWAGGHF
. | . | TRBJ1-5 | TRBV6-6 | TGTGCCAGCAGTTACGGGGGGTTCAATCAGCCCCAGCATTTT | CASSYGGFNQPQHF
. | . | TRBJ2-3 | TRBV7-9 | TGTGCCAGCAGCTTAAAAGTCTTCAGGGATGGCACAGATACGCAGTATTTT | CASSLKVFRDGTDTQYF
. | TRBD1 | TRBJ2-7 | TRBV11-2 | TGTGCCAGCGGACAGGGGGTTGTCTACGAGCAGTACTTC | CASGQGVVYEQYF
. | TRBD1 | TRBJ1-4 | TRBV5-4 | TGTGCCAGCAGCTCCGGACAGGGCATAAGAGAAAAACTGTTTTTT | CASSSGQGIREKLFF
. | . | TRBJ1-2 | TRBV5-1 | TGCGCCAGCAGCTGTGCCGAGCGAGCTAACTATGGCTACACCTTC | CASSCAERANYGYTF
. | TRBD2 | TRBJ2-3 | TRBV6-2/TRBV6-3 | TGTGCCAGCAGTTACCATGGACTAGCGGGGTCCACAGATACGCAGTATTTT | CASSYHGLAGSTDTQYF